The next 8 T cell receptor beta chains were all read from a single sample in a study of OX40 agonist ivuxolimab in advanced cancers. Data came from immunoSEQ multiplex PCR; TCRdb stores just in-frame clones and leaves some out. This sample yields about 64,000 clones, of which about 87% are seen a single time; about 0.7% belongs to the top ten. The source material was CD4+ or CD8+ T cells sorted from blood, sampled in a trial of the OX40 agonist ivuxolimab. All receptors come from an adult with an advanced solid tumor such as melanoma, head and neck, liver or kidney cancer.

V and J are TRBV29-1 and TRBJ2-1, with D perhaps TRBD2 (7 bases). V was cut by 3 bases and J by 4 bases, with 13 bases left in between. CDR3 length: 14 residues. Germline CDR1 and CDR2: SQVTM and ANQGSEA. As DNA, the CDR3 is TGCAGCGTTGAGGGGGGGGACACTTACAATGAGCAGTTCTTC. Residues: CSVEGGDTYNEQFF.

V gene TRBV28 combines with J gene TRBJ2-1, with 8 bases fitting TRBD2. V shed 5 bases, J shed 5 bases, and the junction held 14 bases outside the gene matches. This CDR3 is built from 17 residues. Germline lookup yields CDR1 MDHEN and CDR2 SYDVKM. The CDR3 loop is CASSTVTGTSRDNEQFF. The CDR3 DNA sequence: TGTGCCAGCAGTACCGTTACCGGGACTAGTCGCGACAATGAGCAGTTCTTC. Based on the CDR3 plus reference TRBV28 and TRBJ2-1, the full variable domain is DVKVTQSSRYLVKRTGEKVFLECVQDMDHENMFWYRQDPGLGLRLIYFSYDVKMKEKGDIPEGYSVSREKKERFSLILESASTNQTSMYLCASSTVTGTSRDNEQFFGPGTRLTVL.

The chain links TRBV6-5 to TRBJ1-5; 10 nucleotides line up with TRBD1. Losses at the gene ends were 6 bases for V and 6 bases for J; bases not matched to a gene: 5. Germline CDR1 and CDR2: MNHEY and SVGAGI. The CDR3 sequence is 14 residues long. The CDR3 region has the DNA TGTGCCAGCAGCAGGACAGGGGGTAGTCAGCCCCAGCATTTT. Its protein product is CASSRTGGSQPQHF.

This chain joins TRBV7-8 and TRBJ2-7, with D unresolved. This CDR3 is 13 amino acids long. The V and J ends lost 6 bases and 3 bases respectively, with 12 bases between them. CDR1 and CDR2 from the germline V gene are SGHVS and FQNEAQ. CDR3: CASSYLGIYEQYF. Here the CDR3 DNA reads TGTGCCAGCAGTTACCTGGGGATCTACGAGCAGTACTTC.

The chain has TRBV6-1 and TRBJ2-2; 9 bases align to TRBD1. Germline V gene lookup returns CDR1 MNHNS and CDR2 SASEGT. Trimming took 5 bases from V and 6 from J; bases not matched to a gene: 4. This CDR3 spans 14 amino acids. In nucleotides, the CDR3 is TGTGCCAGCAGTTGGGACAGGGCGTCCGGGGAGCTGTTTTTT. Translation: CASSWDRASGELFF.

The chain couples TRBV30 to TRBJ1-2, with 8 bases aligning to TRBD1. The CDR3 spans 16 residues. Per the germline V gene, CDR1 is GTSNPN and CDR2 is SVGIG (reference sequence). With 0 bases clipped from V and 7 bases from J, the junction kept 13 bases outside the gene matches. This chain's CDR3 is CAWSVYVGQGASGYTF. The CDR3 DNA reads as TGTGCCTGGAGTGTATATGTAGGGCAGGGGGCGTCTGGCTACACCTTC.

This clone has only one observation. The rearrangement joins TRBV9 to TRBJ2-3; D gene ambiguous. Germline assignment: CDR1 SGDLS and CDR2 YYNGEE. This CDR3 is 12 amino acids long. The V and J ends lost 0 bases and 5 bases respectively, with 4 bases between them. The CDR3: CASSVGEDTQYF. CDR3 bases: TGTGCCAGCAGCGTAGGGGAAGATACGCAGTATTTT.

The chain is built from TRBV6-5 and TRBJ2-7; D is uncertain. The CDR3 spans 11 residues. The germline V and J ends were trimmed by 7 bases and 2 bases, with 6 bases remaining between them. Germline CDR1 and CDR2: MNHEY and SVGAGI. In DNA, the CDR3 is TGTGCCAGCATCCTAACCTACGAGCAGTACTTC. Its translation: CASILTYEQYF.